The text below deals with one T cell receptor beta chain. Its antigen is still unknown. There are 12 residues in the CDR3. Trimming cost V 4 bases and J 7 bases; bases outside gene matches: 3. CDR1 SQVTM and CDR2 ANQGSEA come from the germline V gene. Sorting separated CD4+ and CD8+ T cells out of PBMCs. This specimen belongs to a study of CD8+ T cells in alopecia areata. Isolated RNA was reverse transcribed into cDNA used as the sequencing template. Only in-frame clones appear in the TCRdb table, and some are missing; sequencing was by immunoSEQ multiplex PCR. The repertoire includes about 120,000 clones, roughly 50% of them detected once, and roughly a tenth sits in the top ten. Findings and limits, study-wide: TCRs were shared less clearly across patients than in mice, possibly for HLA-related reasons. Sequencing of scalp tissue also captures the resident alphabeta T cells of normal skin.

The chain carries TRBV29-1 and TRBJ1-4; 7 positions agree with TRBD1. This receptor was taken from a human donor with alopecia areata. Sequenced sample: NKG2D-low CD8+ T cells sorted from blood. The CDR3 sequence: CSVVAGGEKLFF. CDR3 DNA sequence: TGCAGCGTTGTGGCAGGGGGTGAAAAACTGTTTTTT.